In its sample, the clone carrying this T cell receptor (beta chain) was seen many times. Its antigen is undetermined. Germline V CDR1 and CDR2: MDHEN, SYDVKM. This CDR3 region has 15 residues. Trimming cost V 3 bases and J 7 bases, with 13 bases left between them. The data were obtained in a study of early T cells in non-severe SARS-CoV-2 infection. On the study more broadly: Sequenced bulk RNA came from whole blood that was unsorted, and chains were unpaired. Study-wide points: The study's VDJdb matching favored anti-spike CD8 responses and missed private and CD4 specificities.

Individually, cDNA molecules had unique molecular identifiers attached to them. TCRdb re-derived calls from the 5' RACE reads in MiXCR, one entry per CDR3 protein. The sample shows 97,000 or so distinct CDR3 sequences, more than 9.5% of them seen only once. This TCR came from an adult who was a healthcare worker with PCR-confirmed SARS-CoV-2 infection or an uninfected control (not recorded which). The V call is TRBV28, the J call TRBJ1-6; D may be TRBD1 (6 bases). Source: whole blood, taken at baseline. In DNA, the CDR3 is TGTGCCAGCAGTTTGGGGGGCGAGGCGAATTCACCCCTCCACTTT. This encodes CASSLGGEANSPLHF.